This T cell receptor beta chain derives from a study of T cells in women clearing cervical HPV infection. About the research overall: No precancer developed; the control's incident HPV16 infection cleared within 12 months. Case blood drawn at lesion detection; control blood after infection cleared.

Sequencing used immunoSEQ multiplex PCR; TCRdb keeps in-frame clones, though not all of them. The table for this sample gives about 14,000 clones. In regard to this clone: The sequenced fragment ends 3 residues before the CDR3 boundary, so the rest is inferred from the germline J gene.

Germline CDR1 KGHSH, CDR2 LQKENI. J was trimmed by 4 bases and V by 4 bases; bases with no gene match: 7. The length of the CDR3 is 15 residues. Sequencing used blood buffy coat. The chain uses TRBV18 and TRBJ2-5; TRBD1 matches 9 bases. This TCR was sampled from a woman aged 18-69 years with a cervical HPV16 infection that either progressed to CIN3+ or cleared (not recorded which). CDR3 amino acids: CASSQGQGVRETQYF. CDR3 bases read: TGTGCCAGCTCACAGGGACAGGGAGTACGAGAGACC.